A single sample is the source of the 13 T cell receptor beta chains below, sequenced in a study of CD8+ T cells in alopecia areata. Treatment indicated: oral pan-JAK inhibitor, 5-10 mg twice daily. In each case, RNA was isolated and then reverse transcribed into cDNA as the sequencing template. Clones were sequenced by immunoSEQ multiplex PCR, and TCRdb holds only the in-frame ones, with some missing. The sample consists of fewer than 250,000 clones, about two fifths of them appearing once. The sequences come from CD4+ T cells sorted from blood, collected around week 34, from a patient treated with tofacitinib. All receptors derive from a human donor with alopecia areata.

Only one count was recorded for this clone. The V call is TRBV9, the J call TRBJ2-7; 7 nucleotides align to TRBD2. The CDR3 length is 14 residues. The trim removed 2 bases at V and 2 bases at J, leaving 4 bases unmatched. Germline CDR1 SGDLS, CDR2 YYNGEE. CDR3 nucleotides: TGTGCCAGCAGCGTCCGGGGGGATACCTACGAGCAGTACTTC. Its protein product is CASSVRGDTYEQYF.

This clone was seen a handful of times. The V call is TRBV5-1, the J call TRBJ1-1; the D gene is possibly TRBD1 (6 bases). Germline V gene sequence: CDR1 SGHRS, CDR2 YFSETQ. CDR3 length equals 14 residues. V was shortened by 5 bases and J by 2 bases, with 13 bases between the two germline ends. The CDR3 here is CASRTTGPNTEAFF. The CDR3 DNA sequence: TGCGCCAGCAGAACGACAGGACCCAACACTGAAGCTTTCTTT.

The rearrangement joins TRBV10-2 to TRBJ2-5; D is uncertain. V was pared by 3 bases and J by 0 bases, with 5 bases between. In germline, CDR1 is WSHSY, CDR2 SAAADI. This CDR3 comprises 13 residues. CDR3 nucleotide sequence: TGCGCCAGCAGTGACCTGTACCAAGAGACCCAGTACTTC. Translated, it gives CASSDLYQETQYF.

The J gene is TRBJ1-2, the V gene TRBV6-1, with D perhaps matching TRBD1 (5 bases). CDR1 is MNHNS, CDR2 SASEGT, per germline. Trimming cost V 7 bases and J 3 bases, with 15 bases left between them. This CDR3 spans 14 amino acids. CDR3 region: CASTTVGADYGYTF. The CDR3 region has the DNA TGTGCCAGCACTACGGTAGGGGCGGACTATGGCTACACCTTC.

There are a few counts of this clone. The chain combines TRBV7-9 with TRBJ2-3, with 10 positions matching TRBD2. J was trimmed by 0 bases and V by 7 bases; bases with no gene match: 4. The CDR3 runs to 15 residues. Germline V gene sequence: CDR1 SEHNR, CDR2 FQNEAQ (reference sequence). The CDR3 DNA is TGTGCCAGCACCATAGCGGGGGGTAGCACAGATACGCAGTATTTT. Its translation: CASTIAGGSTDTQYF.

In DNA, the CDR3 is TGTGCCAGCAGCATTGGACAGGGGGCGGCTGAAGCTTTCTTT. Residues: CASSIGQGAAEAFF. The chain links TRBV11-3 to TRBJ1-1; TRBD1 aligns across 11 bases. The CDR3 runs 14 residues. Losses at the gene ends were 5 bases for V and 6 bases for J; bases not matched to a gene: 5. Germline V gene sequence: CDR1 SGHNT, CDR2 YENEEA.

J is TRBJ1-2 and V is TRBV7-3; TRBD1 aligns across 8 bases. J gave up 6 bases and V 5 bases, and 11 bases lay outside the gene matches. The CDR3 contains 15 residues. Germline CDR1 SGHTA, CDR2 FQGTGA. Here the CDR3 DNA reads TGTGCCAGCAGCCCCACCCCGACAGGGGCGGATGGCTACACCTTC. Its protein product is CASSPTPTGADGYTF.

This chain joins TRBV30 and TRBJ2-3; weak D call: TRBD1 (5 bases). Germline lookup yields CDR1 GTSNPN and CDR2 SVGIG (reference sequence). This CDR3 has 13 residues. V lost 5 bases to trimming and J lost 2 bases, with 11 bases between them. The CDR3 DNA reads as TGTGCCTGGGAAAGACAGCTCACAGATACGCAGTATTTT. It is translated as CAWERQLTDTQYF.

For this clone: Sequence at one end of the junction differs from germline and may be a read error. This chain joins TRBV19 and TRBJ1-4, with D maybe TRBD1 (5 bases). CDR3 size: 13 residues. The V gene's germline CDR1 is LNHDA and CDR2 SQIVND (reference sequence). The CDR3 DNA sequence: TGTGCCAGTAGTATACGTTCCGGGACCCCCGCAATTTTT. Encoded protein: CASSIRSGTPAIF.

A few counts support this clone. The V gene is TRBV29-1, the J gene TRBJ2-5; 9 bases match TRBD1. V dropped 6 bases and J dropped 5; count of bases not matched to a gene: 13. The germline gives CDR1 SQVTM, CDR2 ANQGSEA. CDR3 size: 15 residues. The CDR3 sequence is CSVRYRDRVLETQYF. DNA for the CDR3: TGCAGCGTACGGTACCGGGACAGGGTACTGGAGACCCAGTACTTC.

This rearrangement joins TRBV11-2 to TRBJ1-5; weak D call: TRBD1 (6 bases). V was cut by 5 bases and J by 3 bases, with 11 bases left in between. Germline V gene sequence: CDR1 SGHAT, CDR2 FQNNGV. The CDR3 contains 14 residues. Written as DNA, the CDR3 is TGTGCCAGCAGCCCCGGACAGCCCAATCAGCCCCAGCATTTT. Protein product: CASSPGQPNQPQHF.

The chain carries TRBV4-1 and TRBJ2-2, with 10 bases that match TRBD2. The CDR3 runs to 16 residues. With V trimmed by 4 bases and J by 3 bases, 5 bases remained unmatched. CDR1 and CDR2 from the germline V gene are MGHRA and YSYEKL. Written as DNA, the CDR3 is TGCGCCAGCAGCCCCCTAGCGGGAGACGACACCGGGGAGCTGTTTTTT. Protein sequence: CASSPLAGDDTGELFF.

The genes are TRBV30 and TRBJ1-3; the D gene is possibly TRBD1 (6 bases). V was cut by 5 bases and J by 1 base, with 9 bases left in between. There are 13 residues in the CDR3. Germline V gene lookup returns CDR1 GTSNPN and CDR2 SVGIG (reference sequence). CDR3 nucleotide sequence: TGTGCCTGGGCCCAGGGGTCTGGAAACACCATATATTTT. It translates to CAWAQGSGNTIYF.